This T cell receptor beta chain was found in a study of cytomegalovirus exposure and HLA in healthy donors (dated by TCRdb to 2016 to 2017). Some background on the complete study: In an earlier analysis of some 610 of the donors, about 270 Gb of sequence data and 90 million to 130 million unique TCR beta sequences from 180 million or so T cells were reported. Among the roughly 430 genotyped donors, approximately 76% belonged to the genetic ancestry cluster associated with self-reported Caucasian donors. The study aimed to test whether signatures of past pathogen exposure could be identified by cataloging public T cell receptors. A later analysis re-analyzed previously published TCR beta repertoires from roughly 630 donors and added high-resolution HLA genotyping to study TCR occurrence patterns. An early release that covered some 630 HLA-typed donors contained about 300 gigabases of sequencing data and 70 million to 100 million unique TCR sequences. Typing coverage differed by locus: A, B, C, DRB1 and DQB1 were typed in about 629-640 donors, DQA1 in 522, DPA1 in nearly 610, and DPB1 in roughly 470. Every discovery cohort repertoire had been produced on one sequencing platform. Genome-wide SNP genotypes for about 65% of the roughly 670 donors were used in a later genetic analysis, which treated that subset as a discovery cohort. A handful of DR-DQ haplotypes were handled as single units for association and clustering because linkage in the cohort was strong. To predict cytomegalovirus infection status, the study combined high-throughput TCR immunosequencing, statistical association of individual TCRs with disease status, and machine learning. A separate validation cohort of approximately 130 different subjects was used in addition to the approximately 700-subject first cohort. Class I and class II HLA loci were covered by the typing at four-digit resolution. In the later analysis, no new phenotypic data were used to find candidate immune exposures; instead, reliance was placed on TCR beta sequences and their occurrence across donors. Donor age, sex, ethnicity and CMV serostatus were compiled together with the repertoire data. Across 300 to 500 genotyped donors of the cohort, an average of approximately 240,000 unique TCR beta nucleotide sequences per donor were sequenced, and roughly a sixth of those sequences were non-productive. The study profiled the T cell repertoires of 500 to 800 subjects by immunosequencing and related them to cytomegalovirus serostatus. An earlier analysis of roughly 580 of the donors used high-throughput TCR beta sequencing to judge whether each TCR beta V gene segment behaved as functional or pseudogenic.

Note on this clone: The antigen it recognizes is unknown. Base quality data are lacking; no much larger clone is found one base away.

The cohort comprised approximately 700 healthy bone marrow donors. At the time of sampling, all cohort members were nominally healthy, though unrecorded immune exposures were likely present. The donor was CMV seropositive and belonged to the group of about 290 seropositive cohort members. Every donor gave a peripheral blood sample, and the peripheral blood mononuclear cells from that sample were used for TCR beta sequencing. The Qiagen DNeasy Blood Extraction Kit was used to extract genomic DNA from the blood cell samples. On the study overall, not on this receptor specifically: The classifier was reported to diagnose cytomegalovirus status with high specificity and sensitivity in both the original and validation cohorts. This cohort had only TCR beta chains sequenced, and the lack of alpha or paired-chain data limited which features could be detected. A later genetic analysis associated a missense DCLRE1C variant with V-gene and J-gene trimming of TCR beta chains, and an independent cohort replicated the association. Broadly in line with IMGT annotations, most TCR beta V segments showed up in productive rearrangements about 87% or about 30% of the time in an earlier analysis of under 700 of the donors. Most CMV-associated TCR beta chains appeared to be HLA-restricted in a later analysis, and the HLA associations seemed to be driven largely by CMV exposure. While some public TCRs were present in many individuals, most TCR sequences turned up only very rarely across donors. In vitro tests confirmed that a few of the cytomegalovirus-associated TCR beta chains recognize cytomegalovirus antigens. Compared with equally common non-associated chains, HLA-associated TCR beta chains in a later analysis were more clonally expanded and had lower generation probabilities. The only immune exposure information available for the cohort was CMV serostatus. In a later analysis, several top co-occurrence clusters were reported to appear linked to parvovirus B19, influenza, CMV and Epstein-Barr virus. It was suggested by the authors that the approach could potentially be generalized to other disease states and immunological phenotypes. A group of highly shared sequence variants was considered likely to be a technical artifact of the sequencing pipeline. Sequencing depth was assumed to be roughly uniform across donors in the presence/absence analyses, though that assumption may not hold. The 87-base-pair reads could not distinguish some IMGT-functional V segments, including TRBV6-2 and TRBV6-3, so those segments were excluded. Because counts were too low, seventeen rarely observed V segments, including chromosome 9 orphons, were excluded from the earlier analysis of around 590 of the donors. In a later analysis, TCR association rates were found to vary across HLA loci, with the most associated TCRs seen for DRB1 alleles and the fewest for HLA-C alleles. Correlated functional status among segregating V segments might be attributable to linkage disequilibrium, but an unknown experimental factor could not be ruled out. A further reported finding was that TCR beta sequences accurately predicted the HLA-A and HLA-B alleles for most subjects in the first cohort. In the study, around 150 TCR beta chains were listed as associated with cytomegalovirus. When HLA alleles, especially DR and DQ, strongly co-occurred, attributing TCR associations to individual alleles was difficult. Because HLA typing was unavailable for some donors at each locus, only the typed subset was used in association tests. In a later genetic analysis, fewer N-insertions in productive TCRs were reported among donors in an Asian-associated ancestry cluster than the roughly 700-donor mean. Specific HLA alleles were associated with 15,000 to 20,000 TCR beta sequences at a false discovery rate of 0.05 in a later analysis.

The CDR3 goes from the cysteine to the phenylalanine over 16 residues. Kept here is only the CDR3 DNA, which spans 48 bases and is read in frame from base 1. CDR1 and CDR2 are drawn from the germline V gene (reference sequence): SGHKS, YYEKEE. The trim is 0 bases for V and 1 base for J, with a gap of 10 bases between the germline ends. Libraries were made using the immunoSEQ multiplex PCR assay. For the multiplex PCR, a mixture combining 60 forward primers for TCR Vbeta segments and 13 reverse primers for TCR Jbeta segments was used. The CDR3 region of rearranged TCR beta genes was amplified from genomic DNA with a multiplex PCR assay. The Illumina HiSeq System was used to sequence the amplified TCR beta libraries as 87-base-pair reads. In the authors' own workflow: A later analysis counted approximately 76 million unique TCR beta chains across the 650 to 800 repertoires, and 9.5 million to 11 million of these chains were shared by at least two donors. A nearest-neighbor algorithm error-corrected the raw reads and collapsed the reads into unique sequences, merging closely related sequences to remove PCR and sequencing errors. V, D and J gene segments were assigned by aligning CDR3 sequences to IMGT reference sequences. For a sequence to be retained, a match of at least six nucleotides to both a V gene segment and a J gene segment was required. Rearrangements were called productive when the CDR3 lacked stop codons and stayed in frame with V and J; all others were non-productive. Following IMGT convention, CDR3 was defined as the stretch from the second conserved V-encoded cysteine up to the conserved J-encoded phenylalanine. The earlier analysis of about 590 of the donors excluded sequences that lacked an unambiguous match to a single V gene segment. In an earlier analysis of roughly 600 of the donors, a V segment was called functional when productive rearrangements were above 56.7%, and segregating when the standard deviation between donors exceeded 5%. A statistical classification framework was built for diagnosing cytomegalovirus status from the catalog of TCR beta chain sequences. A later analysis assigned V and J genes by comparing TCR nucleotide sequences with IMGT/GENE-DB human TR gene sequences. A later analysis assigned CDR3 sequences and most-parsimonious VDJ recombination scenarios with the TCRdist pipeline. In a later analysis, every TCR beta chain was defined by the combination of its CDR3 amino acid sequence and its V-gene family, and reads without a unique V-gene family were dropped. As a way to deal with suspected cross-contamination and a sequencing artifact, a later analysis dropped under 600 nucleotide sequences that were highly shared and had low generation probability. In a later analysis, a clonal expansion index for each public chain was calculated from normalized within-repertoire ranks of inferred template counts. In a later analysis, generation probabilities were computed with a VDJ recombination model fitted to out-of-frame rearrangements, and the resulting probabilities were checked against IGoR. A later analysis scored TCR-TCR, TCR-HLA and TCR-CMV co-occurrence with hypergeometric tests, applying a repertoire-size bias correction to TCR pairs. To estimate false discovery rates, a later analysis permuted the HLA or CMV assignments 20 times. A later analysis grouped co-occurring TCRs with DBSCAN, adding TCRdist sequence similarity when clustering within HLA-allele-positive subsets. Co-occurrence clustering excluded repertoires with fewer than 30,000 or more than 120,000 public chains, plus five with anomalous nucleotide sharing. TCRdb obtained this table from immuneACCESS and retained in-frame rearrangements with V and J assigned. These tables miss some clones; where compared with another copy, unresolved V genes account for less than half of the shortfall, and the remainder is unexplained. V and J calls plus clone size are reproduced from that table; the DNA served to infer D and trimming. The table for this sample lists about 100,000 clones; roughly 69% of them were counted only once. The ten biggest clones cover over 3.5% of the sample.

The TCR sequence derives from a man under 40 in good health and CMV-seropositive. Input material: PBMCs. The chain is made from TRBV5-5 and TRBJ2-2, and possibly TRBD1, on 6 matching bases. The bases are TGTGCCAGCAGCTTGGGGGACACGAGGAACACCGGGGAGCTGTTTTTT. It codes for CASSLGDTRNTGELFF.